Presented here are 23 T cell receptor beta chains from one specimen sequenced in a study of T cells in localized non-small cell lung cancer. Method: immunoSEQ multiplex PCR; TCRdb's copy keeps in-frame clones and lacks some. The data contain 78,000 or so clones, almost 85% of them seen just once; the ten biggest clones take up under 3.5%. The sample here was peripheral blood, taken before any cancer treatment. The source is a man aged 40 to 70 with stage I lung adenocarcinoma.

The rearrangement links TRBV28 to TRBJ2-7; D may be TRBD1 or TRBD2 (5 bases each). Germline V gene sequence: CDR1 MDHEN, CDR2 SYDVKM. Trimming removed 6 bases from V and 2 bases from J, with 14 bases in between. The CDR3 sequence is 14 residues long. The DNA of the CDR3 is TGTGCCAGCAGAATGGGGACCCTTCCCTACGAGCAGTACTTC. Its translation: CASRMGTLPYEQYF.

The gene calls are TRBV5-1 and TRBJ1-1; maybe TRBD1 (5 bases). In germline, CDR1 is SGHRS, CDR2 YFSETQ. Trimming took off 4 bases at V and 3 bases at J, with 16 bases between the two ends. The CDR3 runs to 15 residues. The CDR3 region is CASSPTGPRDTEAFF. Written as DNA, the CDR3 is TGCGCCAGCAGCCCAACGGGACCGAGAGACACTGAAGCTTTCTTT.

The V gene is TRBV20-1, the J gene TRBJ2-5, with D uncertain. Trimming shortened V by 6 bases and J by 6 bases, and 11 bases separated the two germline ends. The germline V gene has CDR1 DFQATT and CDR2 SNEGSKA (reference sequence). This CDR3 has 11 amino acids. CDR3 residues: CSATKGQTQYF. CDR3 bases: TGCAGTGCCACTAAGGGCCAGACCCAGTACTTC.

The V call is TRBV28, the J call TRBJ2-2; possibly TRBD1 for D (6 bases). This CDR3 is built from 14 residues. The germline gives CDR1 MDHEN, CDR2 SYDVKM. Deletions cut 6 bases from V and 6 bases from J, with 14 bases between. The CDR3 nucleotides read TGTGCCAGCAGCTTTACAGGGATGTCCGGGGAGCTGTTTTTT. Translation gives CASSFTGMSGELFF.

Points on this clone: This same CDR3 is encoded by further DNA sequences in the sample. The chain carries TRBV2 and TRBJ1-5; D gene uncertain. The length of the CDR3 is 13 residues. V was trimmed by 5 bases and J by 4 bases, leaving 9 bases between them. Germline values: CDR1 SNHLY, CDR2 FYNNEI. The CDR3 DNA follows: TGTGCCAGCAGTTCCGATTCAAATCAGCCCCAGCATTTT. Its protein product is CASSSDSNQPQHF.

This chain uses TRBV18 with TRBJ1-2; D not resolved. The CDR3 extends over 14 amino acids. Germline V gene sequence: CDR1 KGHSH, CDR2 LQKENI. Deletions cut 2 bases from V and 5 bases from J, with 12 bases between. The CDR3 nucleotides are TGTGCCAGCTCACCAGGAGAGGAGGATTATGGCTACACCTTC. Residues: CASSPGEEDYGYTF.

The rearrangement uses TRBV28 and TRBJ2-7; 7 positions match TRBD2. Germline assignment: CDR1 MDHEN and CDR2 SYDVKM. The CDR3 loop spans 14 amino acids. With V trimmed by 6 bases and J by 2 bases, 7 bases remained unmatched. CDR3 amino acids: CASRERAGTYEQYF. In DNA, the CDR3 is TGTGCCAGCAGGGAGAGAGCGGGGACCTACGAGCAGTACTTC.

For the CDR3, the DNA is TGTGCCAGCAGGCCAAGCGGGATATTAGGAGATACGCAGTATTTT. As protein: CASRPSGILGDTQYF. The rearrangement uses TRBV2 and TRBJ2-3; TRBD2 matches 7 bases. This CDR3 region has 15 residues. Germline trimming cut 6 bases from V and 5 bases from J; bases unmatched to any gene: 11. Germline CDR1 and CDR2: SNHLY and FYNNEI.

V and J are TRBV6-1 and TRBJ2-5; perhaps TRBD1 as D (5 bases). The V gene lost 3 bases and the J gene lost 5 bases, with 16 bases spanning the gap. CDR1 is MNHNS, CDR2 SASEGT, per germline. The CDR3 sequence is 15 residues long. CDR3 protein: CASSDHPGFQETQYF. The CDR3 nucleotides read TGTGCCAGCAGTGACCACCCAGGGTTTCAGGAGACCCAGTACTTC.

The V and J genes are TRBV5-1 and TRBJ1-2, with D unresolved. Germline-derived CDR1 and CDR2 are SGHRS and YFSETQ. The CDR3 spans 14 residues. The V end was cut by 6 bases, the J end by 5 bases, with 17 bases between. For the CDR3, the DNA is TGCGCCAGCAAAACTGGGGTCCAGTTATATGGCTACACCTTC. Its translation is CASKTGVQLYGYTF.

This clone has only a few counts. V usage is TRBV5-1 and J usage is TRBJ1-3; D is undetermined. This CDR3 comprises 15 residues. The V end lost 3 bases, the J end lost 0 bases, and 10 bases lay between the germline ends. Per the germline V gene, CDR1 is SGHRS and CDR2 is YFSETQ. The CDR3 region is CASSSDGISGNTIYF. The CDR3 DNA follows: TGCGCCAGCAGCTCGGACGGCATCTCTGGAAACACCATATATTTT.

The chain couples TRBV5-1 to TRBJ2-4; tentative D call: TRBD2 (6 bases). Germline V gives CDR1 SGHRS, CDR2 YFSETQ. V dropped 1 base and J dropped 8 bases, with 10 bases sitting between them. The length of the CDR3 is 13 residues. CDR3 in DNA: TGCGCCAGCAGCTTGCCGGGGGAGGACATTCAGTACTTC. Protein sequence: CASSLPGEDIQYF.

This clone was picked up a small number of times. The CDR3 DNA follows: TGTGCCAGCAGCGTAGACTACAGGGGTTTCGACGAGCAGTACTTC. It codes for CASSVDYRGFDEQYF. This chain uses TRBV9 with TRBJ2-7, with 7 positions matching TRBD1. Germline V gives CDR1 SGDLS, CDR2 YYNGEE. V was pared by 0 bases and J by 5 bases, with 8 bases of the junction left unmatched. The CDR3 covers 15 residues.

The genes are TRBV9 and TRBJ1-2; 7 bases fit TRBD1. CDR3 size: 16 residues. V shed 0 bases and J 4 bases; nucleotides not matched to a gene: 9. In germline, CDR1 is SGDLS, CDR2 YYNGEE. CDR3 sequence reads: CASSVEPGDSSYGYTF. CDR3 bases: TGTGCCAGCAGCGTAGAGCCGGGGGACAGCTCCTATGGCTACACCTTC.

The CDR3 coding sequence is TGTGCCTACTGGAGTGAGATGACACTAGATACGCAGTATTTT. It yields the protein CAYWSEMTLDTQYF. The V gene is TRBV30, the J gene TRBJ2-3, with D uncertain. The CDR3 sequence is 14 residues long. Germline loops: CDR1 GTSNPN, CDR2 SVGIG (reference sequence). The V gene lost 7 bases and the J gene lost 5 bases, with 19 bases spanning the gap.

In DNA form, the CDR3 reads TGTGCCTGGCATGACAGTTTTGTAACGGGCGGCTACACCTTC. It codes for CAWHDSFVTGGYTF. The chain is built from TRBV30 and TRBJ1-2; a possible D gene is TRBD1 (5 bases). Deletions cut 5 bases from V and 8 bases from J, with 21 bases between. CDR3 length equals 14 residues. Germline loops: CDR1 GTSNPN, CDR2 SVGIG (reference sequence).

The chain employs TRBV7-2 and TRBJ2-1; D call uncertain. The CDR3 extends over 17 amino acids. Germline CDR1 and CDR2: SGHTA and FQGNSA. Trimming shortened V by 1 base and J by 0 bases, and 13 bases separated the two germline ends. The CDR3 DNA reads TGTGCCAGCAGCTTAGTATTTTCCGTCAGCTCCTACAATGAGCAGTTCTTC. This codes for CASSLVFSVSSYNEQFF.

This chain joins TRBV30 and TRBJ1-2; D is uncertain. Per the germline V gene, CDR1 is GTSNPN and CDR2 is SVGIG (reference sequence). The CDR3 has 13 amino acids. V was clipped by 2 bases and J by 6 bases, with 13 bases between them. For the CDR3, the DNA is TGTGCCTGGAGTAATTTCGCAGGCGATGGCTACACCTTC. Translation gives CAWSNFAGDGYTF.

The chain has TRBV6-1 and TRBJ2-7, with D unclear. Germline lookup yields CDR1 MNHNS and CDR2 SASEGT. Deletions cut 5 bases from V and 4 bases from J, with 6 bases between. There are 11 residues in the CDR3. CDR3 sequence (DNA): TGTGCCAGCAGTTACGATTACGAGCAGTACTTC. Its translation: CASSYDYEQYF.

This chain uses TRBV6-6 with TRBJ2-1; D may match TRBD1 or TRBD2 (5 bases each). CDR3 size: 14 residues. Trimming took off 7 bases at V and 8 bases at J, with 18 bases between the two ends. Germline-derived CDR1 and CDR2 are MNHNY and SVGAGI (reference sequence). CDR3 bases: TGTGCCAGCAACTCCTGGGGGTTAGGAGATGAGCAGTTCTTC. It translates to CASNSWGLGDEQFF.

The CDR3 sequence is CASSLAGRAPGQGLRSDGYTF. Written as DNA, the CDR3 is TGCGCCAGCAGCTTGGCAGGACGGGCCCCGGGACAGGGACTTCGGTCGGATGGCTACACCTTC. The genes are TRBV5-1 and TRBJ1-2; 9 positions agree with TRBD1. Germline CDR1 SGHRS, CDR2 YFSETQ. Trimming took 0 bases from V and 6 from J; bases not matched to a gene: 24. CDR3 length equals 21 residues.

The chain recombines TRBV7-6 with TRBJ2-7; TRBD1 matches at 7 bases. Germline V lookup: CDR1 SGHVS, CDR2 FNYEAQ. Germline trimming cut 1 base from V and 2 bases from J; bases unmatched to any gene: 2. This CDR3 is 14 amino acids long. This CDR3 is CASSLGQGAYEQYF. CDR3 nucleotides: TGTGCCAGCAGCTTAGGACAGGGTGCCTACGAGCAGTACTTC.

This clone was detected once. The chain employs TRBV6-5 and TRBJ2-6, with no clear D. The CDR3 totals 13 residues. Germline CDR1 and CDR2: MNHEY and SVGAGI. V was cut by 8 bases and J by 0 bases, with 5 bases left in between. In nucleotides, the CDR3 is TGTGCCAGCTTAGACTCTGGGGCCAACGTCCTGACTTTC. Amino acids: CASLDSGANVLTF.